This T cell receptor beta chain was recovered during a study of T cells expressing NK-cell markers. The overall study: Seven of the eight sequenced donors were classified as HCMV-seropositive, and one was classified as seronegative.

The CDR3 is 17 residues long. The germline gives CDR1 MNHNS, CDR2 SASEGT. 5'RACE template switching with UMIs generated TCR beta cDNA. Following a re-call of the 5' RACE reads, TCRdb has one entry per CDR3 protein and lacks DNA. This table holds about 390,000 distinct CDR3 sequences. This sequence was found in a woman aged 45-60 years in good health. The gene calls are TRBV6-1 and TRBJ2-1; TCRdb's assignment of TRBD2 cannot be checked, as there is no DNA. The sequenced material came from blood T cells: a sorted CD56 or NKG2C T cell subset, CD4+ or CD8+ T cells, or bulk PBMC T cells (not recorded which). The CDR3 is CASSEGPGLAAYNEQFF.